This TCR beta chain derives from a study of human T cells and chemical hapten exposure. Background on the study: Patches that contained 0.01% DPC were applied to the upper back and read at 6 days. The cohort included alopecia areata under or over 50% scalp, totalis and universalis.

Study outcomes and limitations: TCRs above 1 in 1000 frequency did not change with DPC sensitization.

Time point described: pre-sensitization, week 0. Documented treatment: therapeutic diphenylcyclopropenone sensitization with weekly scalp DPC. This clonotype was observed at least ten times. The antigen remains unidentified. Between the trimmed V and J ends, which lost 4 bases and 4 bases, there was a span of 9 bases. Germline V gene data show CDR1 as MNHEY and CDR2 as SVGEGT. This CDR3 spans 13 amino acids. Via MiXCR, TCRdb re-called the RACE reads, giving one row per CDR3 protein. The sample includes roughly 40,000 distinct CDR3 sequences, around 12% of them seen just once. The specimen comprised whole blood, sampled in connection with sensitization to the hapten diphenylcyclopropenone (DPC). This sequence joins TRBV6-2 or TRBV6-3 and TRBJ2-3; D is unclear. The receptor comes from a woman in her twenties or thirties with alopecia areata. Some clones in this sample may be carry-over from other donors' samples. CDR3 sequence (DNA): TGTGCCAGCAGTTCTGTCGGGCCAGATACGCAGTATTTT. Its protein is CASSSVGPDTQYF.